This T cell receptor (beta chain) was profiled in a study of shared clonotypes between healthy human individuals (dated by TCRdb to 2020 to 2021). About the investigation overall: Three men and two women, aged 18 to 49 years, made up the cohort. For each donor, CD4 naive and CD4 memory were each given three plates, CD8 naive was given two plates, and CD8 memory was given one plate. To estimate repertoire size and how much clonotypes are shared between individuals, the study performed deep sequencing of blood TCR repertoires from about 5 healthy adults. Different laboratories and diverse techniques were used to prepare libraries and sequence TCR repertoires, to increase sequencing depth and limit assay-specific biases. Between about 0.94 and 8.9 billion PBMCs per donor were obtained by leukapheresis. Results the study describes overall, beyond this receptor: Clonotypes shared by all four sorted-subset donors showed higher generation probabilities than non-shared clonotypes. Estimated clonotype richness was generally larger for naive than for memory subsets. Even with the large sequencing depth, rarefaction of the sorted-subset datasets indicated that sequencing was incomplete. Pairwise subsampling led to the expectation that sequencing depth would affect the degree of clonotype sharing among donors. The small number of donors limited the genetic and exposure-history diversity represented. Sampling was restricted to blood, and TCR repertoires in tissues likely differ from the TCR repertoires found in blood. Sharing across a few donors was observed for around 5% of naive CD4, over 3% of naive CD8, over 2% of memory CD4, and over 0.3% of memory CD8 clonotypes.

Using the deep immunoSEQ assay, TCR CDR3 regions were amplified from genomic DNA by multiplex PCR. For each cell subset, the extracted genomic DNA was distributed evenly across all wells of several immunoSEQ 96-well plates, and each plate served as one replicate. Each replicate PCR for sorted subsets received roughly 0.2 ug genomic DNA, equal to about 29,000 T cell genomes. The purified libraries were quantified using a Qubit 3.0 fluorometer, sized with a Bioanalyzer 2100, and then quantified again using the KAPA Library Quantification kit. Each immunoSEQ 96-well plate was sequenced on its own single-read 150-cycle Illumina NextSeq 550 flow cell. From the authors' description of their analysis: Because the immunoSEQ output held only junctional sequences and lacked quality scores, the filtering could not match the filtering applied to full-length reads. Sequences were annotated with PyIR, a Python wrapper for IgBLAST v1.9, using IMGT germline references to assign V/J genes and CDR3. Reads with weak V/J assignments (E-value above 1e-6), missing CDR3, stop codons, out-of-frame junctions, or ambiguous translated residues were removed. V3J clonotypes were defined as sequences sharing an identical inferred V gene, J gene, and CDR3 amino acid sequence. The percentage overlap between two repertoires was calculated by dividing the number of shared unique clonotypes by the size of the smaller repertoire. Richness of each repertoire was evaluated using RTK rarefaction, the Chao1 estimator, and Recon v2.1 estimates of unobserved clonotypes. Generation probabilities were computed with OLGA for all TCRbeta clonotypes obtained by the gDNA method from several donors. The clones in this table, taken by TCRdb from immuneACCESS, are in-frame only. Not every clone is retained; where verified, under half of the shortfall comes from an unresolved V gene, and the cause of the rest is unknown. Clone size and the V and J calls come from that table; the DNA yielded D and trimming. The sample table shows approximately 1.5 million clones, and 98% are seen once. Of the sample, 0.36% is held by the ten largest clones.

Reading from cysteine to phenylalanine, the CDR3 counts 12 amino acids. Of all the DNA, just the CDR3 is kept, 36 bases in frame from base 1. V is pared back by 4 bases and J by 5 bases, with 9 bases lying between the germline termini. CDR1 and CDR2 were assigned from the germline V gene as MNHNS and SASEGT. Healthy HIV-negative adults with no recently reported acute infections or vaccinations were included as donors. Every donor was a Caucasian adult living in Nashville, Tennessee, USA. CD4+ T cells were enriched by magnetic negative selection; naive cells were then positively selected on CD45RA, and the negative fraction formed the memory subset. Blood was obtained by leukapheresis, after which PBMCs were separated by Ficoll-Histopaque density gradient centrifugation and cryopreserved in liquid nitrogen vapor phase. Analytical flow cytometry was used to check the purity and quantity of each magnetically sorted T cell population. Genomic DNA was isolated from every sorted fraction and measured by UV absorbance on a Nanodrop 2000c.

A remark on this clone: The specificity of this receptor is unknown. Within one base of it there is no much larger clone, and no base qualities were kept.

The rearrangement combines TRBV6-1 with TRBJ2-7; TRBD1 is a weak D gene call, 5 bases matching. This clonotype originated in a man aged 25 to 40 in good health. The sequencing sample was made of naive CD4+ T cells sorted from blood. The meaning of the sample's cell subset or site label: CD45RA+ positively selected. CDR3 region: CASSALRDEQYF. The DNA sequence is as follows: TGTGCCAGCAGTGCCCTCAGGGACGAGCAGTACTTC.